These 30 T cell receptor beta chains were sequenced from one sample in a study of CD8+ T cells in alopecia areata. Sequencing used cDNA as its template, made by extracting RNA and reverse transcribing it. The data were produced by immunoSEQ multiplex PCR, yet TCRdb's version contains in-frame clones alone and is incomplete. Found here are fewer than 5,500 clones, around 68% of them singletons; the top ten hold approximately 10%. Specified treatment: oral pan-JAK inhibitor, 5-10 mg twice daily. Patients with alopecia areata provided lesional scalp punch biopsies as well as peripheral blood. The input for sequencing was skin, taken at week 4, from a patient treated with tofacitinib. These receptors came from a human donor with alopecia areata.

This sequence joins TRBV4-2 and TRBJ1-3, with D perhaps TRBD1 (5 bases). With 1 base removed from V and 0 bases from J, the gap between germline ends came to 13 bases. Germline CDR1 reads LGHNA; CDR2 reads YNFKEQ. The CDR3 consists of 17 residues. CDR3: CASSQGGLGGSGNTIYF. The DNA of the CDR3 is TGTGCCAGCAGCCAAGGGGGCCTGGGAGGCTCTGGAAACACCATATATTTT.

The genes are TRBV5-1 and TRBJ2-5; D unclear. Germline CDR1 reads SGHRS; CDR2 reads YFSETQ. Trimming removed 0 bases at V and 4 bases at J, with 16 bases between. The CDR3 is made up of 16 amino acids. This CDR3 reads CASSLAQIGKGETQYF. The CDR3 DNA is TGCGCCAGCAGCTTGGCCCAGATTGGAAAGGGAGAGACCCAGTACTTC. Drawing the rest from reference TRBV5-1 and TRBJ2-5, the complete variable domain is KAGVTQTPRYLIKTRGQQVTLSCSPISGHRSVSWYQQTPGQGLQFLFEYFSETQRNKGNFPGRFSGRQFSNSRSEMNVSTLELGDSALYLCASSLAQIGKGETQYFGPGTRLLVL.

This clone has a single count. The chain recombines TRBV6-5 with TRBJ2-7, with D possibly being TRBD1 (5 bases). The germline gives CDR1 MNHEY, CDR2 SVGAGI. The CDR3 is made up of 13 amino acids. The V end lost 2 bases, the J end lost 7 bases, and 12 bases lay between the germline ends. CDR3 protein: CASSYTPRTEQYF. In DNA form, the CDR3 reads TGTGCCAGCAGTTACACCCCTAGGACAGAGCAGTACTTC.

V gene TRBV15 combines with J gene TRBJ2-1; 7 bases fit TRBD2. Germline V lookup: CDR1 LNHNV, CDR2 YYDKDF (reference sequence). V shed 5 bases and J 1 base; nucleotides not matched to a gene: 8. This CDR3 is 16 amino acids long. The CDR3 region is CATSLASGISYNEQFF. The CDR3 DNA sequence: TGTGCCACCAGCTTAGCTAGCGGAATATCCTACAATGAGCAGTTCTTC.

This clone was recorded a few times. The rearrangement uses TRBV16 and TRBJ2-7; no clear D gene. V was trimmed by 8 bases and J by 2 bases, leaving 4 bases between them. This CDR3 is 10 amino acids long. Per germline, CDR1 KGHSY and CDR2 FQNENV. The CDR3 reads CASGTYEQYF. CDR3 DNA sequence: TGTGCCAGCGGAACCTACGAGCAGTACTTC.

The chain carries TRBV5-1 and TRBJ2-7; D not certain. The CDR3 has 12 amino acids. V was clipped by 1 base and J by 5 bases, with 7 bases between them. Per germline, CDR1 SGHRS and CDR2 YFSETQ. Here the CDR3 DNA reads TGCGCCAGCAGCTTGTCTCGGAACGAGCAGTACTTC. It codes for CASSLSRNEQYF.

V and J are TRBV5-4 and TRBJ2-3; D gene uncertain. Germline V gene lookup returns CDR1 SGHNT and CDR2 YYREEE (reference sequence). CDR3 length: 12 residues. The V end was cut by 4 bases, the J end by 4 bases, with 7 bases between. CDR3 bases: TGTGCCAGCAGCAGGGTTTCAGATACGCAGTATTTT. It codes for CASSRVSDTQYF.

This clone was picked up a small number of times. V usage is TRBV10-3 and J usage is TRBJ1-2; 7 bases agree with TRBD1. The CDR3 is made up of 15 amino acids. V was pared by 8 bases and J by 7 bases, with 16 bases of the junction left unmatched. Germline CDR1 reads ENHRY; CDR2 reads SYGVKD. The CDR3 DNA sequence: TGTGCCATCGCAAAGGGCGGTACAGGGGCGCGTGGCTACACCTTC. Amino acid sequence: CAIAKGGTGARGYTF.

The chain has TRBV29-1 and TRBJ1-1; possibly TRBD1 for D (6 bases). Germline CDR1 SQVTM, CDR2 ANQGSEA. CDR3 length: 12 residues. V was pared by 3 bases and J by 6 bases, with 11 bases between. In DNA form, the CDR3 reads TGCAGCGTTGAGGCCGGGGGGCCTGAAGCTTTCTTT. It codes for CSVEAGGPEAFF.

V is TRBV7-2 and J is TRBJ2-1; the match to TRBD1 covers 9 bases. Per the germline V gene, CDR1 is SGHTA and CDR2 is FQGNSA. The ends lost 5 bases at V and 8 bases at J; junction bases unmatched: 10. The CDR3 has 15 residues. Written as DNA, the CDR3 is TGTGCCAGCAGCAAGATGGGACAGGGTGGCGATGAGCAGTTCTTC. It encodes CASSKMGQGGDEQFF.

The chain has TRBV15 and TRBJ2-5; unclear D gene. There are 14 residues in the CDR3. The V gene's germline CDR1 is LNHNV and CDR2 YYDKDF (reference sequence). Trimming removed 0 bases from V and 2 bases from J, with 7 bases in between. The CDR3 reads CATSRDYSQETQYF. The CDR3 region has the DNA TGTGCCACCAGCAGAGATTATTCTCAAGAGACCCAGTACTTC.

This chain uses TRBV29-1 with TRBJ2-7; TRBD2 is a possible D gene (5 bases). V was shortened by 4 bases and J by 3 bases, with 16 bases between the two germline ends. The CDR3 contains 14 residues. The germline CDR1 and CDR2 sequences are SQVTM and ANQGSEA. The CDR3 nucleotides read TGCAGCGTTGGCGATGGTCTGGAGGTCTACGAGCAGTACTTC. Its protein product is CSVGDGLEVYEQYF.

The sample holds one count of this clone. The CDR3 is CASSPHNQPQHF. The CDR3 DNA sequence: TGTGCCAGCTCACCCCACAATCAGCCCCAGCATTTT. This chain joins TRBV18 and TRBJ1-5; no definite D call. V lost 3 bases and J lost 3, with 3 bases in between. The CDR3 consists of 12 residues. CDR1 and CDR2 (germline): KGHSH, LQKENI. Filled out from reference TRBV18 and TRBJ1-5, the complete variable domain reads NAGVMQNPRHLVRRRGQEARLRCSPMKGHSHVYWYRQLPEEGLKFMVYLQKENIIDESGMPKERFSAEFPKEGPSILRIQQVVRGDSAAYFCASSPHNQPQHFGDGTRLSIL.

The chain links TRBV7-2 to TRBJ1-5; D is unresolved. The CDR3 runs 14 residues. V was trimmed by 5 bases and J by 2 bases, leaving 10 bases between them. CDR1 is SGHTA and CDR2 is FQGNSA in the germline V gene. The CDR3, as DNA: TGTGCCAGCAGCCAGAGGGCAGGCAATCAGCCCCAGCATTTT. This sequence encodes CASSQRAGNQPQHF.

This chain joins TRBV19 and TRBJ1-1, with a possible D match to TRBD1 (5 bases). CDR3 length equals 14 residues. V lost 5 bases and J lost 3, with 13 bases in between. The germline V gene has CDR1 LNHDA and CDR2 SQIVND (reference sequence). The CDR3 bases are TGTGCCAGTAGTGAACAGGAGGGGTACACTGAAGCTTTCTTT. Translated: CASSEQEGYTEAFF.

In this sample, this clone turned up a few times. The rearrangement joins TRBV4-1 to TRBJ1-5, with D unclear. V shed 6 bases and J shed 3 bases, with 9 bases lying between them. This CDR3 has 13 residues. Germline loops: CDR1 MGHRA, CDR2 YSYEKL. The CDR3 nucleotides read TGCGCCAGCAGGGAGAGGGCCAATCAGCCCCAGCATTTT. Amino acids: CASRERANQPQHF.

The CDR3 loop is CASSFGYGELFF. CDR3 nucleotides: TGTGCCAGCAGCTTCGGATACGGGGAGCTGTTTTTT. V is TRBV7-9 and J is TRBJ2-2; D unresolved. This CDR3 has 12 residues. V gave up 3 bases and J gave up 7 bases, with 6 bases separating them. From germline, CDR1 is SEHNR and CDR2 FQNEAQ (reference sequence). The full variable domain, its missing parts supplied by reference TRBV7-9 and TRBJ2-2, is DTGVSQNPRHKITKRGQNVTFRCDPISEHNRLYWYRQTLGQGPEFLTYFQNEAQLEKSRLLSDRFSAERPKGSFSTLEIQRTEQGDSAMYLCASSFGYGELFFGEGSRLTVL.

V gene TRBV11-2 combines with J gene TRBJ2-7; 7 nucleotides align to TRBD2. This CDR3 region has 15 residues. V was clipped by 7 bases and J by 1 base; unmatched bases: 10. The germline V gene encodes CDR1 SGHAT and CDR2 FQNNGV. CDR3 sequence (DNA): TGTGCCAGCATCCCTGGGGCTAGCGGATCCTACGAGCAGTACTTC. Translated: CASIPGASGSYEQYF.

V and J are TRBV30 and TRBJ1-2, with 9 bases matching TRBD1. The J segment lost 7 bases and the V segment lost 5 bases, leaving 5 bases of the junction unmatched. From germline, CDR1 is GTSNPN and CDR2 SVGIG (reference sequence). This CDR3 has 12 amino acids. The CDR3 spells CAWRGQGIGYTF. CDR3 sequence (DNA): TGTGCCTGGCGAGGACAGGGGATTGGCTACACCTTC.

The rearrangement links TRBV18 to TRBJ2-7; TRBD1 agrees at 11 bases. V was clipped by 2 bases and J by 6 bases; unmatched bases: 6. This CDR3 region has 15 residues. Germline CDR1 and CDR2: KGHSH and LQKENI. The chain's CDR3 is CASSPTRTGGSEQYF. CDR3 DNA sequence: TGTGCCAGCTCACCAACCCGGACAGGGGGCTCCGAGCAGTACTTC.

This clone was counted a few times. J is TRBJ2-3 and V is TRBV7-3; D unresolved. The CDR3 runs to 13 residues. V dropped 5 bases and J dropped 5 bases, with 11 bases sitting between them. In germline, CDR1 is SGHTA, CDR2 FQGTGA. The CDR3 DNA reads TGTGCCAGCAGCCCACCGAAACAAGATACGCAGTATTTT. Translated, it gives CASSPPKQDTQYF.

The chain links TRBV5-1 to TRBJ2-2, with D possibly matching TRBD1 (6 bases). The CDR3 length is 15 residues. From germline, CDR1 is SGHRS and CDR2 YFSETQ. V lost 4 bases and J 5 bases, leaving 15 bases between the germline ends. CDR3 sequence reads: CASSPQGQRTGELFF. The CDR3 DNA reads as TGCGCCAGCAGCCCACAGGGTCAAAGGACCGGGGAGCTGTTTTTT.

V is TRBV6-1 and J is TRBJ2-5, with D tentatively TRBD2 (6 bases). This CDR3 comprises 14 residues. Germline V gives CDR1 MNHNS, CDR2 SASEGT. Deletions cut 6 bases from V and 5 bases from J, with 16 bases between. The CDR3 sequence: CASSPRLASETQYF. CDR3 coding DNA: TGTGCCAGCAGCCCCCGGCTAGCGAGTGAGACCCAGTACTTC.

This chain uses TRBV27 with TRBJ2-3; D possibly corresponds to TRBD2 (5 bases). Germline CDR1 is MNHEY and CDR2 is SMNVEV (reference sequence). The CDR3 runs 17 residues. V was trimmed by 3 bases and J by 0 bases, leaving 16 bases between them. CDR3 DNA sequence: TGTGCCAGCAGTTTCACCCTGCGGACGGGAAGCACAGATACGCAGTATTTT. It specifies CASSFTLRTGSTDTQYF.

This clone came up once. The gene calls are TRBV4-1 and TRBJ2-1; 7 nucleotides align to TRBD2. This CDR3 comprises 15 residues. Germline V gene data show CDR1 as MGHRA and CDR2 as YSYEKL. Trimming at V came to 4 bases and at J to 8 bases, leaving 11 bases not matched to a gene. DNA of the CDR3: TGCGCCAGCAGCCCGGGGGGTCTAGCGTTGGATGAGCAGTTCTTC. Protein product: CASSPGGLALDEQFF.

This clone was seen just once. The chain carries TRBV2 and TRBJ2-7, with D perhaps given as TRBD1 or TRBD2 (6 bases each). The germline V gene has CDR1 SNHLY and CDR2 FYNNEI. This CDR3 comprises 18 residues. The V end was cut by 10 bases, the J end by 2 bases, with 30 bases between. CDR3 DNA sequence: TGTGCCACCGACGATAAGAATCCTAGGGGGGTTGACCCCTACGAGCAGTACTTC. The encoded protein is CATDDKNPRGVDPYEQYF. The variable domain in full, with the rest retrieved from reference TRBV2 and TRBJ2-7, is EPEVTQTPSHQVTQMGQEVILRCVPISNHLYFYWYRQILGQKVEFLVSFYNNEISEKSEIFDDQFSVERPDGSNFTLKIRSTKLEDSAMYFCATDDKNPRGVDPYEQYFGPGTRLTVT.

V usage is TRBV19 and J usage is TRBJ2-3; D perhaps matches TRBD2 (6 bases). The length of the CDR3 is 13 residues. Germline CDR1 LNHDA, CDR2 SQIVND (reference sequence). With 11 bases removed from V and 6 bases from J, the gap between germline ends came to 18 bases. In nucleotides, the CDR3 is TGTGCCGGCTCCCCTGGGGGGAGCGATACGCAGTATTTT. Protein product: CAGSPGGSDTQYF.

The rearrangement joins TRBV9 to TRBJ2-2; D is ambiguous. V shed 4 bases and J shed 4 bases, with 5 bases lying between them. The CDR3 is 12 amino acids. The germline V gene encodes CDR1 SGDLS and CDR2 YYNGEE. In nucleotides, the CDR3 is TGTGCCAGCAGCCACGCCACCGGGGAGCTGTTTTTT. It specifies CASSHATGELFF.

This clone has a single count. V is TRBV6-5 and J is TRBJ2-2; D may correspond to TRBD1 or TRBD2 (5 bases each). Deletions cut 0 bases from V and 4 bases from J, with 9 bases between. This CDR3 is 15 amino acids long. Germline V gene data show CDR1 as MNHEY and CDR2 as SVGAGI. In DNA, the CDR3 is TGTGCCAGCAGTTACTCGGGACCCTTCACCGGGGAGCTGTTTTTT. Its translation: CASSYSGPFTGELFF.

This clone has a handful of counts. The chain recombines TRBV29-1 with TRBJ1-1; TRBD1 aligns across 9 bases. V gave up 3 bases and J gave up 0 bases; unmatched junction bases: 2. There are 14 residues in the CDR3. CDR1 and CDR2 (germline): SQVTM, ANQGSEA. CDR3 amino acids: CSVDWTGVNTEAFF. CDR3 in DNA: TGCAGCGTTGACTGGACAGGGGTGAACACTGAAGCTTTCTTT.